The 22 T cell receptor beta chains reported below all come from one sample, sequenced in a study of blood T cell repertoires in COVID-19. Sequencing was performed with immunoSEQ multiplex PCR; in TCRdb, only in-frame clones are kept and a portion is missing. The table lists about 400,000 clones, 80% to 90% of them singletons. Sequenced sample: peripheral blood. Receptor source: a woman between 55 and 75 years old with COVID-19, enrolled during active disease.

This chain links TRBV7-8 with TRBJ2-1, with D perhaps matching TRBD2 (6 bases). Deletions cut 3 bases from V and 5 bases from J, with 17 bases between. Germline V gene lookup returns CDR1 SGHVS and CDR2 FQNEAQ. The CDR3 is 16 residues long. CDR3 in amino acids: CASSLSATRIDNEQFF. CDR3 coding DNA: TGTGCCAGCAGCTTGTCCGCGACTAGGATAGACAATGAGCAGTTCTTC.

The chain links TRBV7-9 to TRBJ1-5; no definite D call. The CDR3 totals 15 residues. Trimming removed 1 base from V and 4 bases from J, with 11 bases in between. From germline, CDR1 is SEHNR and CDR2 FQNEAQ (reference sequence). The CDR3 loop is CASSLGSSPNQPQHF. CDR3 DNA sequence: TGTGCCAGCAGCTTAGGTTCTAGCCCTAATCAGCCCCAGCATTTT.

This chain joins TRBV7-9 and TRBJ2-5; perhaps TRBD1 as D (6 bases). Between the trimmed V and J ends, which lost 1 base and 11 bases, there was a span of 14 bases. The length of the CDR3 is 13 residues. In germline, CDR1 is SEHNR, CDR2 FQNEAQ (reference sequence). This CDR3 reads CASSLEGERSQYF. The CDR3 region has the DNA TGTGCCAGCAGCTTAGAGGGGGAACGATCGCAGTACTTC.

This sequence joins TRBV13 and TRBJ2-7; 9 bases are a match to TRBD1. The germline gives CDR1 PRHDT, CDR2 FYEKMQ (reference sequence). The CDR3 consists of 17 residues. V lost 5 bases, J lost 0 bases, and 11 bases stayed unmatched. CDR3 residues: CASSPIWDRAPSYEQYF. Here the CDR3 DNA reads TGTGCCAGCAGCCCCATATGGGACAGGGCCCCCTCCTACGAGCAGTACTTC.

The chain recombines TRBV7-2 with TRBJ2-7; tentative D call: TRBD1 (6 bases). V gave up 5 bases and J gave up 3 bases, with 17 bases separating them. Germline-derived CDR1 and CDR2 are SGHTA and FQGNSA. CDR3 length equals 15 residues. CDR3 DNA sequence: TGTGCCAGCAGCGCCGGGACATTGAGCCGCTACGAGCAGTACTTC. Translating gives CASSAGTLSRYEQYF. Full variable domain (outside the CDR3, taken from reference TRBV7-2 and TRBJ2-7): GAGVSQSPSNKVTEKGKDVELRCDPISGHTALYWYRQSLGQGLEFLIYFQGNSAPDKSGLPSDRFSAERTGGSVSTLTIQRTQQEDSAVYLCASSAGTLSRYEQYFGPGTRLTVT.

In its sample, this clone was seen a few times. This chain links TRBV12-3 or TRBV12-4 with TRBJ2-1, with D unclear. The CDR3 is 13 amino acids. Trimming took 2 bases from V and 3 from J, leaving 5 bases between them. Here the CDR3 DNA reads TGTGCCAGCAGTTTAACCAGCTACAATGAGCAGTTCTTC. Protein product: CASSLTSYNEQFF.

The chain carries TRBV5-1 and TRBJ1-1; D is perhaps TRBD1 (6 bases). The V gene lost 0 bases and the J gene lost 2 bases, with 8 bases spanning the gap. Germline V CDR1 and CDR2: SGHRS, YFSETQ. This CDR3 contains 14 residues. The CDR3 nucleotides read TGCGCCAGCAGCTTGGAACAGGGTAACACTGAAGCTTTCTTT. Protein product: CASSLEQGNTEAFF.

The chain recombines TRBV10-3 with TRBJ2-7, with TRBD1 matching over 9 bases. V was pared by 6 bases and J by 5 bases, with 5 bases of the junction left unmatched. Germline loops: CDR1 ENHRY, CDR2 SYGVKD. The CDR3 spans 13 residues. DNA of the CDR3: TGTGCCATCAGCTGGGACAGGGCGGACGAGCAGTACTTC. Amino acid sequence: CAISWDRADEQYF.

The V call is TRBV5-6, the J call TRBJ2-7, with D tentatively TRBD1 (6 bases). Germline V gives CDR1 SGHDT, CDR2 YYEEEE. V was clipped by 5 bases and J by 5 bases, with 14 bases between them. The CDR3 has 13 amino acids. CDR3 amino acids: CASRNTGSHEQYF. In DNA form, the CDR3 reads TGTGCCAGCAGAAATACAGGGTCCCACGAGCAGTACTTC.

The rearrangement uses TRBV7-8 and TRBJ1-5, with a tentative D call TRBD1 (5 bases). CDR1 is SGHVS and CDR2 is FQNEAQ in the germline V gene. The CDR3 totals 14 residues. Trimming removed 5 bases at V and 2 bases at J, with 10 bases between. This CDR3 reads CASSQTGGNQPQHF. The DNA of the CDR3 is TGTGCCAGCAGCCAAACAGGAGGCAATCAGCCCCAGCATTTT.

The chain uses TRBV18 and TRBJ2-5, with 7 bases that match TRBD1. From germline, CDR1 is KGHSH and CDR2 LQKENI. V shed 3 bases and J 4 bases; nucleotides not matched to a gene: 8. CDR3 length: 15 amino acids. CDR3 DNA sequence: TGTGCCAGCTCACCCAGGTCTGACAGGGCAGAGACCCAGTACTTC. Translating it yields CASSPRSDRAETQYF.

The CDR3 sequence: CASNQRRGDRGNYGYTF. CDR3 DNA: TGTGCCAGCAACCAACGAAGGGGGGACAGGGGTAACTATGGCTACACCTTC. The chain is built from TRBV2 and TRBJ1-2; 10 positions agree with TRBD1. Germline values: CDR1 SNHLY, CDR2 FYNNEI. J was trimmed by 1 base and V by 7 bases; bases with no gene match: 12. CDR3 length equals 17 residues. The variable domain in full, with the rest retrieved from reference TRBV2 and TRBJ1-2, is EPEVTQTPSHQVTQMGQEVILRCVPISNHLYFYWYRQILGQKVEFLVSFYNNEISEKSEIFDDQFSVERPDGSNFTLKIRSTKLEDSAMYFCASNQRRGDRGNYGYTFGSGTRLTVV.

The chain couples TRBV6-5 to TRBJ1-2; weak D call: TRBD1 (5 bases). Germline V CDR1 and CDR2: MNHEY, SVGAGI. The CDR3 contains 15 residues. Trimming took off 4 bases at V and 4 bases at J, with 16 bases between the two ends. The CDR3 loop is CASSLEGHPLYGYTF. The CDR3, as DNA: TGTGCCAGCAGTTTGGAAGGACATCCCCTCTATGGCTACACCTTC.

This chain uses TRBV14 with TRBJ1-2; D is possibly TRBD1 (5 bases). Germline V CDR1 and CDR2: SGHDN, FVKESK. Trimming shortened V by 0 bases and J by 8 bases, and 13 bases separated the two germline ends. CDR3 size: 14 residues. The CDR3 loop reads CASSQDRAGQGYTF. The CDR3 bases are TGTGCCAGCAGCCAAGATCGGGCAGGGCAGGGCTACACCTTC. The entire variable domain, with the rest obtained from reference TRBV14 and TRBJ1-2, is as follows: EAGVTQFPSHSVIEKGQTVTLRCDPISGHDNLYWYRRVMGKEIKFLLHFVKESKQDESGMPNNRFLAERTGGTYSTLKVQPAELEDSGVYFCASSQDRAGQGYTFGSGTRLTVV.

The rearrangement links TRBV27 to TRBJ2-1; perhaps TRBD1 as D (6 bases). Germline V gene lookup returns CDR1 MNHEY and CDR2 SMNVEV (reference sequence). This CDR3 region has 14 residues. Between the trimmed V and J ends, which lost 8 bases and 4 bases, there was a span of 15 bases. As DNA, the CDR3 is TGTGCCAGCCGAACTGGGGGCCGGTACAATGAGCAGTTCTTC. It specifies CASRTGGRYNEQFF.

This CDR3 is CAWSRKGVGNTIYF. The DNA for the CDR3 is TGTGCCTGGAGTAGGAAGGGGGTTGGAAACACCATATATTTT. The chain joins TRBV30 to TRBJ1-3, with D maybe TRBD1 (6 bases). CDR3 length: 14 residues. V lost 2 bases and J lost 3, with 11 bases in between. Germline CDR1 reads GTSNPN; CDR2 reads SVGIG (reference sequence).

The chain is built from TRBV27 and TRBJ2-5; possibly TRBD2 for D (5 bases). CDR1 MNHEY and CDR2 SMNVEV come from the germline V gene (reference sequence). The V gene lost 8 bases and the J gene lost 4 bases, with 11 bases spanning the gap. This CDR3 is built from 12 residues. In nucleotides, the CDR3 is TGTGCCAGCTCCAGACGGGGAGAGACCCAGTACTTC. This gives the protein CASSRRGETQYF.

V is TRBV27 and J is TRBJ2-7, with 8 bases identical to TRBD1. The ends lost 3 bases at V and 5 bases at J; junction bases unmatched: 6. CDR1 and CDR2 from the germline V gene are MNHEY and SMNVEV (reference sequence). The CDR3 covers 14 residues. The CDR3 sequence is CASSFPGGSNEQYF. For the CDR3, the DNA is TGTGCCAGCAGTTTCCCAGGGGGCTCGAACGAGCAGTACTTC.

This clone was counted a single time. Since a much larger clone is just one base distant, this may be a read error. The same CDR3 also results from other DNA sequences found in this sample. The J gene is TRBJ2-7, the V gene TRBV5-1; 9 nucleotides line up with TRBD2. The CDR3 contains 15 residues. Germline V gene data show CDR1 as SGHRS and CDR2 as YFSETQ. CDR3 loop: CASSLRASGEYEQYF. CDR3 in DNA: TGCGCCAGCAGCTTGAGGGCTAGCGGGGAGTACGAACAGTACTTC.

This clone was detected only once. The J gene is TRBJ1-5, the V gene TRBV28, with D hard to call. Germline V lookup: CDR1 MDHEN, CDR2 SYDVKM. The CDR3 contains 14 residues. Trimming shortened V by 8 bases and J by 1 base, and 12 bases separated the two germline ends. CDR3 bases: TGTGCCAGCCATAGCGGAAGAAGCAATCAGCCCCAGCATTTT. Its translation: CASHSGRSNQPQHF.

In this sample, this clone turned up many times. The chain combines TRBV30 with TRBJ2-2; TRBD2 agrees at 7 bases. The V gene's germline CDR1 is GTSNPN and CDR2 SVGIG (reference sequence). This CDR3 is built from 16 residues. Unmatched junction bases numbered 8, after V lost 2 bases and J lost 2 bases. DNA of the CDR3: TGTGCCTGGAGTCAAGGAACTAGCGTAAACACCGGGGAGCTGTTTTTT. This translates into CAWSQGTSVNTGELFF.

This clone was counted only a few times. The V gene is TRBV5-6, the J gene TRBJ2-2; 10 positions match TRBD1. With V trimmed by 1 base and J by 4 bases, 4 bases remained unmatched. The germline CDR1 and CDR2 sequences are SGHDT and YYEEEE. CDR3 length: 16 amino acids. The CDR3 here is CASSLWGTGVTGELFF. In nucleotides, the CDR3 is TGTGCCAGCAGCTTGTGGGGGACAGGGGTCACCGGGGAGCTGTTTTTT.